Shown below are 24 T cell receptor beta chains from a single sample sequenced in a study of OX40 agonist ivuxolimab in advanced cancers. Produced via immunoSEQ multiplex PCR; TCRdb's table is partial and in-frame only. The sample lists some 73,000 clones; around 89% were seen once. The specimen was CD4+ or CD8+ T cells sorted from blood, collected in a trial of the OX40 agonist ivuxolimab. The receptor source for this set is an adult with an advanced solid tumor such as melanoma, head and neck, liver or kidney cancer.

CDR3 in DNA: TGCAGCGTTGAAGAGGGCGACGAGCAGTACTTC. Residues: CSVEEGDEQYF. The chain carries TRBV29-1 and TRBJ2-7, with D unresolved. Germline V CDR1 and CDR2: SQVTM, ANQGSEA. This CDR3 comprises 11 residues. Trimming left V 0 bases short and J 5 bases short, with 5 bases between.

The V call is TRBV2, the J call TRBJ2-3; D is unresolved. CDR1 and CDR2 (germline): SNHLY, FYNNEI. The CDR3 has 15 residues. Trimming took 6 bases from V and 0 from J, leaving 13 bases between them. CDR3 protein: CASRKGRLSTDTQYF. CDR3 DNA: TGTGCCAGCAGAAAGGGCCGCCTAAGCACAGATACGCAGTATTTT.

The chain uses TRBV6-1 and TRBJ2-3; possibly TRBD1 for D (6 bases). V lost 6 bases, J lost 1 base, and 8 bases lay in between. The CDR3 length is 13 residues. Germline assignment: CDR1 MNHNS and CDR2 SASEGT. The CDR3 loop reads CASSRQGTDTQYF. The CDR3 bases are TGTGCCAGCAGCAGACAGGGCACAGATACGCAGTATTTT.

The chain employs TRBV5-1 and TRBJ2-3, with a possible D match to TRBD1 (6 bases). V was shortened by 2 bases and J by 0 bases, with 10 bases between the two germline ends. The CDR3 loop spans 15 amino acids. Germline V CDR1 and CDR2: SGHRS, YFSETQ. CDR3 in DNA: TGCGCCAGCAGCTTTGGTCAGGGGAGCACAGATACGCAGTATTTT. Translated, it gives CASSFGQGSTDTQYF.

CDR3 sequence (DNA): TGTGCCAGCAGCTTAGGTTCTTCTGGAAACACCATATATTTT. Translation gives CASSLGSSGNTIYF. The V gene is TRBV7-9, the J gene TRBJ1-3; D gene uncertain. The V and J ends lost 1 base and 1 base respectively, with 5 bases between them. CDR3 length: 14 residues. Looked up from germline, CDR1 is SEHNR and CDR2 is FQNEAQ (reference sequence).

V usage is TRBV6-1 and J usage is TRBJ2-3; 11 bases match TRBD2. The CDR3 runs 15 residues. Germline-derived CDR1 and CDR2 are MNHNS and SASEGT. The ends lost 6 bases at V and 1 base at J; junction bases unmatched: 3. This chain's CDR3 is CASSVTSGGTDTQYF. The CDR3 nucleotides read TGTGCCAGCAGCGTGACTAGCGGGGGCACAGATACGCAGTATTTT.

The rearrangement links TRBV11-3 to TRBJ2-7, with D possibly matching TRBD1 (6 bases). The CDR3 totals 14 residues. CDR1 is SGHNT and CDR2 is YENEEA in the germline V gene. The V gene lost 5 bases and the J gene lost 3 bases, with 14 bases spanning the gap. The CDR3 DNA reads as TGTGCCAGCAGCCTGACGGACAGAAACTACGAGCAGTACTTC. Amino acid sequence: CASSLTDRNYEQYF.

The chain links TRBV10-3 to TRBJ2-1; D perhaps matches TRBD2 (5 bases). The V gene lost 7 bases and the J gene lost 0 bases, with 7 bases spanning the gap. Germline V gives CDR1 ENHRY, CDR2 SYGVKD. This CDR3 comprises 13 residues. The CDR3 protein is CAITGNSYNEQFF. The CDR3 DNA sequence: TGTGCCATCACGGGGAACTCCTACAATGAGCAGTTCTTC.

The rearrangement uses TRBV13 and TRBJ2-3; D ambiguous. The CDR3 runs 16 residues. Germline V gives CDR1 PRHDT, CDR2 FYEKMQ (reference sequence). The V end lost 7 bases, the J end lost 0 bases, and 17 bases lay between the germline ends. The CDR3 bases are TGTGCCAGCACCTCCCGTCGGCAGTCGAGCACAGATACGCAGTATTTT. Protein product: CASTSRRQSSTDTQYF. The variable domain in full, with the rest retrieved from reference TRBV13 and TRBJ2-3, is AAGVIQSPRHLIKEKRETATLKCYPIPRHDTVYWYQQGPGQDPQFLISFYEKMQSDKGSIPDRFSAQQFSDYHSELNMSSLELGDSALYFCASTSRRQSSTDTQYFGPGTRLTVL.

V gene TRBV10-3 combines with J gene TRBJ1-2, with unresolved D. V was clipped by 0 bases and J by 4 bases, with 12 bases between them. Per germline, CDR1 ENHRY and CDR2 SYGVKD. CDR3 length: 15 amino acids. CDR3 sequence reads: CAISESILVGYGYTF. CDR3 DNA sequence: TGTGCCATCAGTGAGTCCATTCTGGTGGGCTATGGCTACACCTTC.

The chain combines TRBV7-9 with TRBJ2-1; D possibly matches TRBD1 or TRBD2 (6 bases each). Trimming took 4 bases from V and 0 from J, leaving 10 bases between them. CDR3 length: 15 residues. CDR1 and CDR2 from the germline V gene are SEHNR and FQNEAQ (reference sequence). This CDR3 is CASSSGASSYNEQFF. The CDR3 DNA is TGTGCCAGCAGCTCGGGGGCTTCCTCCTACAATGAGCAGTTCTTC.

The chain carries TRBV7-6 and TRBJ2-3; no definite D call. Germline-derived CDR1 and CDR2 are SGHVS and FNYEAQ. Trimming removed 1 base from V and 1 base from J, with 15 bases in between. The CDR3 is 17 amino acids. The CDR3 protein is CASSLGGVGLGTDTQYF. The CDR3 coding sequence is TGTGCCAGCAGCTTAGGGGGTGTAGGGCTAGGCACAGATACGCAGTATTTT.

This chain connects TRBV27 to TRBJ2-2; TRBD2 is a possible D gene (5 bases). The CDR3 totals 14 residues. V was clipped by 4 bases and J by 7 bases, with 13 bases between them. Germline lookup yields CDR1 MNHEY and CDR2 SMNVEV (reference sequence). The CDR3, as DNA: TGTGCCAGCAGTTCGGTCGGGATAAACGGGGAGCTGTTTTTT. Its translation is CASSSVGINGELFF.

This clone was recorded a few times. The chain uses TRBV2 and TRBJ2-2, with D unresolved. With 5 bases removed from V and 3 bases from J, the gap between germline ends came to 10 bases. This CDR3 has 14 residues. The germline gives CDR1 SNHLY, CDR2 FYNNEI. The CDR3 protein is CASSLYRDTGELFF. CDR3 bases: TGTGCCAGCAGTTTATACCGAGACACCGGGGAGCTGTTTTTT. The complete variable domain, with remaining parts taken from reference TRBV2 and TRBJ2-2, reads EPEVTQTPSHQVTQMGQEVILRCVPISNHLYFYWYRQILGQKVEFLVSFYNNEISEKSEIFDDQFSVERPDGSNFTLKIRSTKLEDSAMYFCASSLYRDTGELFFGEGSRLTVL.

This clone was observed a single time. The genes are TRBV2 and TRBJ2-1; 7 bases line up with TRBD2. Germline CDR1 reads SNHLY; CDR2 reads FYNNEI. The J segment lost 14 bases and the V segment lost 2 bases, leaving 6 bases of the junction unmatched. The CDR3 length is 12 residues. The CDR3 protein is CASSEWSGNKFF. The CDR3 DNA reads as TGTGCCAGCAGTGAATGGAGCGGGAACAAGTTCTTC.

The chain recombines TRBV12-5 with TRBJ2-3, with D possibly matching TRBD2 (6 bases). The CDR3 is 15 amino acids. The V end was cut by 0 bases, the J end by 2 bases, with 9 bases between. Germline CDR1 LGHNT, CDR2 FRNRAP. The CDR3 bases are TGTGCTAGTGGTTTGGTGGGGGGAACCACAGATACGCAGTATTTT. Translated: CASGLVGGTTDTQYF.

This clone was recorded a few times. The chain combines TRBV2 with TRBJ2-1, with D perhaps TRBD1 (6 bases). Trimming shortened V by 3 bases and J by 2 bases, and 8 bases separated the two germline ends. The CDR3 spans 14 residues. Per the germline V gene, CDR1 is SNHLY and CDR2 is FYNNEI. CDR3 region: CASSDRGPYNEQFF. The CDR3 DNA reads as TGTGCCAGCAGTGACAGGGGACCCTACAATGAGCAGTTCTTC. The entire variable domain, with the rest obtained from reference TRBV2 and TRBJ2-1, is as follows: EPEVTQTPSHQVTQMGQEVILRCVPISNHLYFYWYRQILGQKVEFLVSFYNNEISEKSEIFDDQFSVERPDGSNFTLKIRSTKLEDSAMYFCASSDRGPYNEQFFGPGTRLTVL.

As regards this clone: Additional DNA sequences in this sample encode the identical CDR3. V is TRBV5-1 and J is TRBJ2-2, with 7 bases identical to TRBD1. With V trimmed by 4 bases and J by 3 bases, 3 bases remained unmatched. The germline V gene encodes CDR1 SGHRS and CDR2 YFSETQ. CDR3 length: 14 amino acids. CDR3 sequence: CASSTGQYTGELFF. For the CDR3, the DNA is TGCGCCAGCAGCACGGGACAGTACACCGGGGAGCTGTTTTTT. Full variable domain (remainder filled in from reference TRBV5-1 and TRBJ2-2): KAGVTQTPRYLIKTRGQQVTLSCSPISGHRSVSWYQQTPGQGLQFLFEYFSETQRNKGNFPGRFSGRQFSNSRSEMNVSTLELGDSALYLCASSTGQYTGELFFGEGSRLTVL.

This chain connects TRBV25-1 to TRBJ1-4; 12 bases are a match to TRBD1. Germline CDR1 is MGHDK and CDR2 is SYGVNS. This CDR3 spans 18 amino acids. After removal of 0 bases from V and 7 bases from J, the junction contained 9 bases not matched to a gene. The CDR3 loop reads CASSEYGTGGTGGEKLFF. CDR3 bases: TGTGCCAGCAGTGAATATGGGACAGGGGGCACAGGAGGTGAAAAACTGTTTTTT. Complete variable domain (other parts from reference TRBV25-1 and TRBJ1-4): EADIYQTPRYLVIGTGKKITLECSQTMGHDKMYWYQQDPGMELHLIHYSYGVNSTEKGDLSSESTVSRIRTEHFPLTLESARPSHTSQYLCASSEYGTGGTGGEKLFFGSGTQLSVL.

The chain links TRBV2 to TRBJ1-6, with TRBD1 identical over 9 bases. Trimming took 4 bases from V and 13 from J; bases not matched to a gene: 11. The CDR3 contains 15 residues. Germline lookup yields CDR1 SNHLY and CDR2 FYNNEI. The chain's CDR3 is CASSVPDTGGCPLHF. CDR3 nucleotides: TGTGCCAGCAGTGTCCCAGACACAGGGGGCTGTCCCCTCCACTTT.

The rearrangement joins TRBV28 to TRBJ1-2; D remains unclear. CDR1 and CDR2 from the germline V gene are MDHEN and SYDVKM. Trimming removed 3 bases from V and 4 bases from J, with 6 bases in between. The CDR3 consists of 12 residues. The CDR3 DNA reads TGTGCCAGCAGTTTCGGTGTCTATGGCTACACCTTC. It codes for CASSFGVYGYTF.

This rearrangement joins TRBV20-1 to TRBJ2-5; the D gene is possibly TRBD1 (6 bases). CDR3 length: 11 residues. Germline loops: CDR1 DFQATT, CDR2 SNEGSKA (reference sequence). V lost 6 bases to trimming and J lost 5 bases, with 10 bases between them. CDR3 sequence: CSAEGVETQYF. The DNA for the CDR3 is TGCAGTGCAGAGGGGGTGGAGACCCAGTACTTC.

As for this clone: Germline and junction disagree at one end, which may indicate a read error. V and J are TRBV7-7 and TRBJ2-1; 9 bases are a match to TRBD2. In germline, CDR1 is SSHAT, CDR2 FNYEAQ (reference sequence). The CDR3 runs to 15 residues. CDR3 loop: CASSLGGLAIHEQFF. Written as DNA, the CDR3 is TGTGCTAGCAGCTTGGGGGGACTAGCAATCCATGAGCAGTTCTTC.

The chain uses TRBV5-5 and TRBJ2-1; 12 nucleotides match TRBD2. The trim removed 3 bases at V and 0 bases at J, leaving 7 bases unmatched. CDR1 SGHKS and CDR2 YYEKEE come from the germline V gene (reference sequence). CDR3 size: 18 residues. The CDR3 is CASSWGLAGHSSYNEQFF. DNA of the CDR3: TGTGCCAGCAGCTGGGGACTAGCGGGTCATAGCTCCTACAATGAGCAGTTCTTC.